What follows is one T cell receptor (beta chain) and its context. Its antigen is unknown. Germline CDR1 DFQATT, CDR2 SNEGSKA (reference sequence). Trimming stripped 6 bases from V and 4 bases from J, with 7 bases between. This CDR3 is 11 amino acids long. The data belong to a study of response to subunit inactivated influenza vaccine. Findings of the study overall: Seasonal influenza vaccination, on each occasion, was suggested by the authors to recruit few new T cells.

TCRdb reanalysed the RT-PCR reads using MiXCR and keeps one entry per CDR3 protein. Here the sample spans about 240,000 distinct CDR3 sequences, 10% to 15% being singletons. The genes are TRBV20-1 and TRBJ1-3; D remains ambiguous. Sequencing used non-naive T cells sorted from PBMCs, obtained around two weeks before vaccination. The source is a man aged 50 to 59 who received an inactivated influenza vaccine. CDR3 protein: CSATRGNTIYF. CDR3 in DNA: TGCAGTGCCACTCGGGGAAACACCATATATTTT.